One sample yielded the 6 T cell receptor beta chains listed below, sequenced in a study of T cell changes during pregnancy in multiple sclerosis. Here immunoSEQ multiplex PCR was the method, and the copy in TCRdb shows in-frame clones only, minus some. The data contain 38,000 or so clones, 92% of them singletons. Sample: CD8+ T cells from peripheral blood mononuclear cells, taken in the first trimester of pregnancy. The receptors derive from a female donor with multiple sclerosis, enrolled in a pregnancy study.

The J gene is TRBJ1-5, the V gene TRBV10-3; 9 nucleotides align to TRBD1. J lost 2 bases, V lost 10 bases, and 3 bases had no gene match. CDR1 and CDR2 from the germline V gene are ENHRY and SYGVKD. The CDR3 extends over 13 amino acids. This CDR3 reads CATWTGGNQPQHF. Written as DNA, the CDR3 is TGTGCCACCTGGACAGGGGGCAATCAGCCCCAGCATTTT.

The chain combines TRBV6-5 with TRBJ1-2; possible D gene TRBD1, 5 bases. This CDR3 has 15 residues. V was pared by 6 bases and J by 5 bases, with 19 bases between. CDR1 is MNHEY and CDR2 is SVGAGI in the germline V gene. The CDR3 DNA follows: TGTGCCAGCAGCGGGGGGTTGGGGACCGCTTATGGCTACACCTTC. This translates into CASSGGLGTAYGYTF.

The rearrangement uses TRBV6-6 and TRBJ1-2; TRBD1 agrees at 8 bases. This CDR3 region has 12 residues. Germline V CDR1 and CDR2: MNHNY, SVGAGI (reference sequence). V shed 4 bases, J shed 8 bases, and the junction held 3 bases outside the gene matches. CDR3 sequence: CASSSSGGGYTF. The DNA of the CDR3 is TGTGCCAGCAGTTCGTCAGGGGGCGGCTACACCTTC.

The chain joins TRBV6-5 to TRBJ2-1; TRBD2 aligns across 12 bases. The CDR3 covers 15 residues. J was trimmed by 3 bases and V by 10 bases; bases with no gene match: 7. CDR1 MNHEY and CDR2 SVGAGI come from the germline V gene. The chain's CDR3 is CATETSGGLYNEQFF. CDR3 coding DNA: TGTGCCACCGAGACTAGCGGGGGACTCTACAATGAGCAGTTCTTC.

The chain couples TRBV5-1 to TRBJ2-7; maybe TRBD2 (6 bases). The germline CDR1 and CDR2 sequences are SGHRS and YFSETQ. V lost 1 base, J lost 2 bases, and 16 bases lay in between. The length of the CDR3 is 16 residues. The CDR3 loop reads CASSLFRGGITYEQYF. CDR3 DNA: TGCGCCAGCAGCTTGTTCCGGGGAGGTATCACCTACGAGCAGTACTTC.

The rearrangement joins TRBV11-2 to TRBJ2-7; D uncertain. Germline CDR1 and CDR2: SGHAT and FQNNGV. The length of the CDR3 is 12 residues. Trimming stripped 5 bases from V and 4 bases from J, with 9 bases between. CDR3 bases: TGTGCCAGCAGCACATTCCCGTACGAGCAGTACTTC. Protein product: CASSTFPYEQYF.